This T cell receptor (beta chain) was identified during a study of beta chain features in type 1 diabetes (dated by TCRdb to the late 2010s). Context from the whole study: No differences in mean age, gender distribution, total cell number or subset yield were found between patients and healthy donors. A total of roughly 110 million sorted cells were examined across all samples, and the number of cells per subset was strongly correlated with RNA yield. Naive and central memory subsets were obtained from all 30 or so donors, but regulatory and stem cell-like memory subsets were isolated from only 8 patients and roughly 8 healthy donors. In the study, TCRB repertoires of sorted circulating CD4+ T cell subsets from recently diagnosed type 1 diabetes patients were compared with those of matched healthy donors.

The entire amount of isolated RNA was reverse transcribed using the High Capacity cDNA Reverse Transcription Kit, so the sequenced TCRB transcripts were expressed ones. Naive, central memory and regulatory T cell samples underwent deep immunoSEQ sequencing, averaging around 4 million total reads per sample. After sorted cells were lysed in RLT buffer, RNA was extracted with DNase-treated RNeasy Micro or Mini kits, with the choice depending on cell number. Each cell subset was processed separately to prevent cross-contamination, with patient and healthy donor samples processed together. The immunoSEQ multiplex PCR was used to amplify TCRB sequences from cDNA, yielding 87-bp fragments that span the CDR3 region. Sequencing of the amplicons was done on the Illumina HiSeq platform. The paper's processing steps were these. PCR bias was corrected computationally using synthetic template baselines, and reads within Hamming distance 2 were collapsed, with unmergeable singletons discarded. Reads were aligned against IMGT to assign V, D and J genes, CDR3 length and insertions or deletions at six rearrangement sites. Clonotype counts were normalized to sorted cell number within each subset before computing true diversity and Gini coefficients with the tcR R package. The overlap coefficient, calculated on TCRB nucleotide sequences, was used to quantify repertoire sharing. TCRdb stores this immuneACCESS table with in-frame sequences only. Part of the clones is absent; in the studies checked, under half of the shortfall reflects unresolved V genes, and no reason is known for the rest. The D gene and trimming were derived from the DNA, and the V and J assignments and clone size from that table. The sample yields around 150,000 clones; 9% to 10% were counted once. The top ten hold roughly 0.7% of the sample.

On this clone itself: Its specific antigen is unknown. No quality values exist for individual bases; no much larger clone is one base distant.

Each donor gave one peripheral blood draw, averaging approximately 0.12 L, which was collected into heparinised tubes. A BD FACSAria II was used to sort naive, central memory, regulatory and stem cell-like memory CD4+ T cells with a panel that included CD45RO, CCR7, CD25, CD127, CD95 and CD27. All sorted populations exceeded 98% purity. Right away, PBMCs were isolated by Lymphoprep density gradient centrifugation and were stained directly, with no culture step. To minimize batch effects, samples were stained and sorted in pairs, one healthy donor with one patient per experiment. Looking up the germline V gene (reference sequence) yields CDR1 SGHNT and CDR2 YYREEE. The germline V end is reduced by 2 bases and the J end by 5 bases; junction bases left unmatched: 9. Reading from cysteine to phenylalanine, the CDR3 counts 16 amino acids. The retained sequence is limited to the CDR3, 48 bases, with the frame set at the first base.

Results and caveats for the whole study, not just this receptor: The naive, central memory and regulatory TCRB repertoires appeared to resemble one another more closely among patients than among healthy donors. Because cDNA was sequenced instead of genomic DNA, highly expressing activated cells could be over-represented, though the groups showed no difference in activation or CD3 levels. In all four CD4+ subsets, TCRB CDR3 length was moderately but significantly shorter in type 1 diabetes patients. At VDJ recombination sites, type 1 diabetes patients had fewer insertions and more deleted nucleotides, which implies abnormalities in thymic rearrangement. Because small numbers of individuals were included in the HLA sub-analyses, any influence of HLA type on TCRB rearrangement was left unresolved. Shorter templates might be favored by PCR, yet because patient and control samples were amplified and corrected together, any such skew would affect both groups equally.

This receptor was obtained from a woman in her twenties or thirties with type 1 diabetes. This sequence uses TRBV5-4 and TRBJ2-5, and 10 junctional nucleotides match TRBD2. Sequencing was carried out using central memory CD4+ T cells from blood. The CDR3 has the sequence CASSLSLAGAGETQYF. The nucleotide sequence is TGTGCCAGCAGCTTAAGTCTAGCGGGAGCAGGCGAGACCCAGTACTTC.